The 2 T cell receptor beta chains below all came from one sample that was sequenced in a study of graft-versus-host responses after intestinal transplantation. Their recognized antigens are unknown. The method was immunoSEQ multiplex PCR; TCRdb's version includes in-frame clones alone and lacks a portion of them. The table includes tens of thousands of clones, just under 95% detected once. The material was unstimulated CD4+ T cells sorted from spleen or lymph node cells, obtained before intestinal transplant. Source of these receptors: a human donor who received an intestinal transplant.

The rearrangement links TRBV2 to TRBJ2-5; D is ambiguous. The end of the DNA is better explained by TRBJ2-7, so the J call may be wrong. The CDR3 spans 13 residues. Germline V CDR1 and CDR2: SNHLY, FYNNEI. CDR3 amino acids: CASSARLIYEQYF. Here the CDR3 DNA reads TGTGCCAGCAGTGCTCGGCTTATCTACGAGCAGTACTTC.

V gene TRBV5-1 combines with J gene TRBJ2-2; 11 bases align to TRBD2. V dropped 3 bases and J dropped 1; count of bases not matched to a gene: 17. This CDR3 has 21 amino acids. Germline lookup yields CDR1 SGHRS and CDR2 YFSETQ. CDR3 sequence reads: CASSSGVGLADAPRNTGELFF. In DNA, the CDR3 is TGCGCCAGCAGCTCCGGGGTGGGACTAGCGGACGCGCCAAGGAACACCGGGGAGCTGTTTTTT.